The 9 T cell receptor beta chains in this list originate from one sample, sequenced in a study of T-cell reconstitution after alpha-beta-depleted transplantation in children. Molecular barcoding with unique molecular identifiers was used for the TCRbeta library. TCRdb independently ran MiXCR on the PCR reads; one entry per CDR3 protein. The table lists under 400,000 distinct CDR3 sequences, roughly 21% of them singletons, with roughly 9.8% in the top ten. This specimen was PBMCs, mostly from graft donor cells, taken 180 days after TCRalphabeta/CD19-depleted stem cell transplant. These TCRs come from a male patient aged 10 to 17 who had a stem cell transplant for acute lymphoblastic leukemia, so the T cells may come from the graft donor.

The chain recombines TRBV11-2 with TRBJ2-2; D possibly corresponds to TRBD2 (6 bases). This CDR3 spans 16 amino acids. CDR1 and CDR2 from the germline V gene are SGHAT and FQNNGV. The V gene lost 4 bases and the J gene lost 5 bases, with 17 bases spanning the gap. The CDR3, as DNA: TGTGCCAGCAGCTCCCCCGTTAGACTAGGAACCGGGGAGCTGTTTTTT. It is translated as CASSSPVRLGTGELFF. The variable domain in full, with the rest retrieved from reference TRBV11-2 and TRBJ2-2, is EAGVAQSPRYKIIEKRQSVAFWCNPISGHATLYWYQQILGQGPKLLIQFQNNGVVDDSQLPKDRFSAERLKGVDSTLKIQPAKLEDSAVYLCASSSPVRLGTGELFFGEGSRLTVL.

The table lists this clonotype with a few counts. This chain connects TRBV9 to TRBJ2-6; D might be TRBD1 (7 bases). The germline V gene has CDR1 SGDLS and CDR2 YYNGEE. With 0 bases removed from V and 0 bases from J, the gap between germline ends came to 13 bases. This CDR3 contains 18 residues. CDR3 sequence reads: CASSVAGGGLSGANVLTF. The CDR3 DNA follows: TGTGCCAGCAGCGTAGCAGGGGGAGGACTCTCTGGGGCCAACGTCCTGACTTTC.

This chain links TRBV5-1 with TRBJ2-2; TRBD2 aligns across 12 bases. The germline gives CDR1 SGHRS, CDR2 YFSETQ. With 5 bases clipped from V and 2 bases from J, the junction kept 4 bases outside the gene matches. The CDR3 is 16 amino acids. The CDR3 reads CASRRTSGVNTGELFF. CDR3 DNA sequence: TGCGCCAGCAGGAGGACTAGCGGGGTTAACACCGGGGAGCTGTTTTTT.

The chain is built from TRBV7-9 and TRBJ2-6; no reliable D call. CDR1 and CDR2 from the germline V gene are SEHNR and FQNEAQ (reference sequence). The V and J ends lost 4 bases and 0 bases respectively, with 4 bases between them. The CDR3 has 14 amino acids. The CDR3 nucleotides read TGTGCCAGCAGCTCCATCTCTGGGGCCAACGTCCTGACTTTC. It yields the protein CASSSISGANVLTF.

V usage is TRBV10-3 and J usage is TRBJ2-2; D is unresolved. Trimming removed 8 bases at V and 0 bases at J, with 10 bases between. The CDR3 sequence is 14 residues long. Germline assignment: CDR1 ENHRY and CDR2 SYGVKD. The CDR3, as DNA: TGTGCCATCCGTGGGAACCCGAACACCGGGGAGCTGTTTTTT. The encoded protein is CAIRGNPNTGELFF.

The gene calls are TRBV29-1 and TRBJ2-1, with TRBD2 identical over 8 bases. Germline V gene sequence: CDR1 SQVTM, CDR2 ANQGSEA. The CDR3 is 15 residues long. V was clipped by 7 bases and J by 3 bases; unmatched bases: 11. The CDR3 DNA sequence: TGCAGCGACACGGGCGCACTAGCGGACTACAATGAGCAGTTCTTC. It codes for CSDTGALADYNEQFF.

This clonotype was recorded many times. The chain links TRBV7-9 to TRBJ2-1, with unresolved D. The germline V gene has CDR1 SEHNR and CDR2 FQNEAQ (reference sequence). The V and J ends lost 2 bases and 6 bases respectively, with 2 bases between them. This CDR3 is built from 11 residues. The CDR3 reads CASSLINEQFF. DNA of the CDR3: TGTGCCAGCAGCTTAATCAATGAGCAGTTCTTC.

This chain joins TRBV7-9 and TRBJ2-7; 10 bases map to TRBD1. Germline V gene sequence: CDR1 SEHNR, CDR2 FQNEAQ (reference sequence). The CDR3 runs to 15 residues. The ends lost 1 base at V and 6 bases at J; junction bases unmatched: 6. The CDR3 loop is CASSLEGDRGSEQYF. CDR3 DNA sequence: TGTGCCAGCAGCTTAGAGGGGGACAGGGGTAGCGAGCAGTACTTC. Variable domain in full (rest from reference TRBV7-9 and TRBJ2-7): DTGVSQNPRHKITKRGQNVTFRCDPISEHNRLYWYRQTLGQGPEFLTYFQNEAQLEKSRLLSDRFSAERPKGSFSTLEIQRTEQGDSAMYLCASSLEGDRGSEQYFGPGTRLTVT.

The CDR3 sequence: CASSLTWDRGLSGANVLTF. The CDR3 bases are TGTGCCAGCAGCTTAACCTGGGACAGGGGGCTCTCTGGGGCCAACGTCCTGACTTTC. The V call is TRBV13, the J call TRBJ2-6; 12 bases align to TRBD1. The junction had 5 bases not matched to a gene; V was cut back by 2 bases and J by 0 bases. The germline V gene encodes CDR1 PRHDT and CDR2 FYEKMQ (reference sequence). The CDR3 sequence is 19 residues long.